A selection of T cell receptor beta chains follows, all from one sample in a study of siplizumab effects on memory and regulatory T cells. Produced via immunoSEQ multiplex PCR; TCRdb's table is partial and in-frame only. This table holds some 63,000 clones, 90% to 98% found once. Material for sequencing was naive CD8+ T cells sorted from blood. The receptors here all came from a human donor in good health. Each CDR3 is given with its conserved first and last residue. The D gene is left open where the match is weak. Rows may omit the clone size; those that give it use once, few, many or a size class.

>-|TRBJ1-4|TRBV23-1|TRBD1
TGCGCCAGCAGTCGACAGGGACATACAACTAATGAAAAACTGTTTTTT
CASSRQGHTTNEKLFF
>-|TRBJ2-3|TRBV4-3|TRBD1
TGCGCCAGCAGCCTACACCGGGACAGGGTCACAGATACGCAGTATTTT
CASSLHRDRVTDTQYF
>-|TRBJ2-7|TRBV5-4|-
TGTGCCAGCAGTTATGGGCAGACCACCTACGAGCAGTACTTC
CASSYGQTTYEQYF
>-|TRBJ1-1|TRBV6-4|-
TGTGCCAGCAGTGAATTTGGGACAACTGAAGCTTTCTTT
CASSEFGTTEAFF
>-|TRBJ2-7|TRBV27|-
TGTGCCAGCTCGTTAGGGACCGATACCTACGAGCAGTACTTC
CASSLGTDTYEQYF
>-|TRBJ2-1|TRBV4-1|TRBD1
TGCGCCAGCAGCCAAGGACAGGGGTATGAGCAGTTCTTC
CASSQGQGYEQFF
>once|TRBJ2-3|TRBV19|-
TGTGCCAGTACCCCCTCTATAACAGATACGCAGTATTTT
CASTPSITDTQYF
>few|TRBJ1-6|TRBV7-9|-
TGTGCCAGCAGCTCACTCCCCGGGGCGGGCTCACCCCTCCACTTT
CASSSLPGAGSPLHF
>-|TRBJ2-7|TRBV30|TRBD1
TGTGCCTGGAGCCTGAAAGGGGGCAGAGCCTACGAGCAGTACTTC
CAWSLKGGRAYEQYF
>-|TRBJ1-2|TRBV19|-
TGTGCCAGTAGTATCGGATACTCTCTTTTATATGGCTACACCTTC
CASSIGYSLLYGYTF
>-|TRBJ2-5|TRBV28|TRBD1
TGTGCCAGCAGCACAGGGGTCGGAGAGACCCAGTACTTC
CASSTGVGETQYF
>once|TRBJ1-1|TRBV19|TRBD1
TGTGCCAGTAGTATAGGCGACAGGGGGCCCACTGAAGCTTTCTTT
CASSIGDRGPTEAFF
>-|TRBJ1-6|TRBV2|-
TGTGCCACCTCAGTTGACAGTCGGTCCTATAATTCACCCCTCCACTTT
CATSVDSRSYNSPLHF
>-|TRBJ2-7|TRBV29-1|-
TGCAGCGTCATTGAGGGGAGCTCCTACGAGCAGTACTTC
CSVIEGSSYEQYF
>-|TRBJ1-3|TRBV6-6|-
TGTGCCAGCAGGGGGTTCGACAGGCCTGGAAACACCATATATTTT
CASRGFDRPGNTIYF
>-|TRBJ1-1|TRBV7-6|-
TGTGCCAGCAGCTTCTCACCGTATATTACTGAGGGGACTGAAGCTTTCTTT
CASSFSPYITEGTEAFF
>-|TRBJ1-1|TRBV27|-
TGTGCCAGCAGTTCGGGAGGGAGCGCTGAAGCTTTCTTT
CASSSGGSAEAFF
>-|TRBJ2-5|TRBV4-3|TRBD2
TGCGCCAGCAGCCCGGGACTAGCGGGCGAAGAGACCCAGTACTTC
CASSPGLAGEETQYF
>-|TRBJ2-7|TRBV7-2|-
TGTGCCAGCAGCTTACCCCCCTACGAGCAGTACTTC
CASSLPPYEQYF
>-|TRBJ2-7|TRBV27|-
TGTGCCAGCAGTTTCCGGGTCTCCTACGAGCAGTACTTC
CASSFRVSYEQYF
>-|TRBJ2-7|TRBV4-1|-
TGCGCCAGCAGCCAAGATTCCGAGACACCCTCCTACGAGCAGTACTTC
CASSQDSETPSYEQYF
>once|TRBJ2-1|TRBV29-1|-
TGCAGCGTTGGCTCGGCTACCTATGAGCAGTTCTTC
CSVGSATYEQFF
>-|TRBJ2-7|TRBV14|TRBD2
TGTGCCAGCAGCTGGGGGGGAGCCTCCTACGAGCAGTACTTC
CASSWGGASYEQYF
>-|TRBJ2-5|TRBV10-3|-
TGTGCCATCAGTGAGGCGGTAGGGTCGGAGACCCAGTACTTC
CAISEAVGSETQYF
>-|TRBJ2-4|TRBV19|-
TGTGCCAGTAGTTGGGCGGGCCAAGCCAAAAACATTCAGTACTTC
CASSWAGQAKNIQYF
>-|TRBJ1-1|TRBV4-1|-
TGCGCCAGCAGCCAACCCGAGGGTATGGCTGAAGCTTTCTTT
CASSQPEGMAEAFF
>-|TRBJ2-3|TRBV19|-
TGTGCCAGTAGTAGCAGTGTCGGTCCCCCCACAGATACGCAGTATTTT
CASSSSVGPPTDTQYF
>-|TRBJ1-2|TRBV27|-
TGTGCCAGCAGTCAACAGGGTTGGGCATCCTATGGCTACACCTTC
CASSQQGWASYGYTF
>-|TRBJ2-1|TRBV27|TRBD2
TGTGCCAGCAGTCTCTCTAGCGGGAAGACCTACAATGAGCAGTTCTTC
CASSLSSGKTYNEQFF
>-|TRBJ2-3|TRBV2|-
TGTGCCAGCAGTGGATTAGCTGGCACAGATACGCAGTATTTT
CASSGLAGTDTQYF
>-|TRBJ1-2|TRBV25-1|-
TGTGCCAGCAGTGAACCGACTTCGGACAGCCCTATAAGGGGCTACACCTTC
CASSEPTSDSPIRGYTF
>-|TRBJ2-5|TRBV27|-
TGTGCCAGCAGGGGGGATGGGGAAGAGACCCAGTACTTC
CASRGDGEETQYF
>-|TRBJ1-6|TRBV27|-
TGTGCCAGCAGTTTACAAGACGATTCACCCCTCCACTTT
CASSLQDDSPLHF
>-|TRBJ2-5|TRBV4-1|TRBD2
TGCGCCAGCAGCACCCGACTAGCACTAGAGACCCAGTACTTC
CASSTRLALETQYF
>-|TRBJ2-1|TRBV7-2|-
TGTGCCAGCAGCTTAGTAGGTGGGGCGAACAATGAGCAGTTCTTC
CASSLVGGANNEQFF
>-|TRBJ2-7|TRBV19|TRBD1
TGTGCCAGTAGTTACGGGACAGGGCTCTACGAGCAGTACTTC
CASSYGTGLYEQYF
>-|TRBJ2-7|TRBV20-1|-
TGCAGTGCTAGAGCCCTGCTCGAGCAGTACTTC
CSARALLEQYF
>-|TRBJ2-3|TRBV7-8|TRBD2
TGTGCCAGCAGCTTATGGGCTAGCGGGGGGGCCGCGAATACGCAGTATTTT
CASSLWASGGAANTQYF
>-|TRBJ1-1|TRBV6-5|-
TGTGCCAGCAGTCCACTACTAGATAGGAACACTGAAGCTTTCTTT
CASSPLLDRNTEAFF
>-|TRBJ2-7|TRBV6-6|-
TGTGCCAGCAGCCACTTTCCCTACGAGCAGTACTTC
CASSHFPYEQYF
>-|TRBJ2-7|TRBV7-6|TRBD1
TGTGCCAGCAGCTTTACAGGGGGCGAGCAGTACTTC
CASSFTGGEQYF
>-|TRBJ1-1|TRBV11-1|-
TGTGCCAGCAGCCCAGTGGGGAACACTGAAGCTTTCTTT
CASSPVGNTEAFF
>-|TRBJ2-3|TRBV11-2|-
TGTGCCAGCAGCCCAGGGACCAAAATCAGCACAGATACGCAGTATTTT
CASSPGTKISTDTQYF
>-|TRBJ2-7|TRBV7-2|-
TGTGCCAGCAGCTTGCTGGGGGCAGGGCACGAGCAGTACTTC
CASSLLGAGHEQYF
>-|TRBJ1-1|TRBV4-1|-
TGCGCCAGCAGCCGCCCAGAAGGGGCGGAGAACACTGAAGCTTTCTTT
CASSRPEGAENTEAFF
>once|TRBJ1-2|TRBV7-3|TRBD1
TGTGCCAGCAGCTCGGGACAGGGAGGTGGCTACACCTTC
CASSSGQGGGYTF